Shown below are 3 T cell receptor beta chains from a single sample sequenced in a study of naive and memory T cell subsets. The beta constant-region primer was an equimolar mix of two oligonucleotides covering TRBC1 and TRBC2. Ligated cDNA was amplified by four rounds of PCR with nested alpha and beta constant-region primers and SP2. In TCRdb, the UMI-ligation and nested PCR reads were re-called with MiXCR into one record per CDR3 protein. The sample lists 95,000 to 150,000 distinct CDR3 sequences, 35% to 40% occurring once. The sample consisted of central memory CD4+ T cells from blood. Receptor source: a human donor in good health.

The rearrangement links TRBV3-1 to TRBJ2-1; the match to TRBD1 covers 8 bases. Losses at the gene ends were 2 bases for V and 0 bases for J; bases not matched to a gene: 12. The germline V gene has CDR1 LGHDT and CDR2 YNNKEL (reference sequence). This CDR3 is built from 19 residues. The CDR3 bases are TGTGCCAGCAGCCAACCGGGACAGGTTGAGATGAGCTCCTACAATGAGCAGTTCTTC. Its protein is CASSQPGQVEMSSYNEQFF.

A single count supports this clonotype. The chain recombines TRBV20-1 with TRBJ1-4; perhaps TRBD1 as D (6 bases). Germline-derived CDR1 and CDR2 are DFQATT and SNEGSKA (reference sequence). CDR3 size: 13 residues. V was cut by 5 bases and J by 6 bases, with 13 bases left in between. DNA of the CDR3: TGCAGTGCTCCCACAGGGAGGGATGAAAAACTGTTTTTT. Its protein product is CSAPTGRDEKLFF.

V and J are TRBV2 and TRBJ1-1; 7 bases are shared with TRBD1. Trimming removed 11 bases from V and 6 bases from J; junction bases left unmatched: 15. Germline CDR1 and CDR2: SNHLY and FYNNEI. The CDR3 loop spans 14 amino acids. The CDR3: CAGKKGQSRAEAFF. Here the CDR3 DNA reads TGTGCCGGAAAGAAGGGACAGAGCAGGGCTGAAGCTTTCTTT.